Below, 8 T cell receptor beta chains from the same sample are listed, as sequenced in a study of blood T cell repertoires in COVID-19. Method: immunoSEQ multiplex PCR; TCRdb's copy keeps in-frame clones and lacks some. The data show 25,000 to 40,000 clones, 90% seen once. Sequenced material: peripheral blood. The receptors were gathered from a man aged 65 to 79 with active or convalescent COVID-19.

The gene calls are TRBV6-2 or TRBV6-3 and TRBJ2-1; 10 nucleotides line up with TRBD2. J lost 15 bases, V lost 6 bases, and 14 bases had no gene match. The CDR3 spans 14 residues. Germline CDR1 and CDR2: MNHEY and SVGEGT. CDR3 sequence (DNA): TGTGCCAGCAGCCCTCTTGAGCGGGAGGGCCAGTCGTTCTTC. Amino acid sequence: CASSPLEREGQSFF.

V gene TRBV19 combines with J gene TRBJ2-1; weak D call: TRBD2 (5 bases). The CDR3 has 14 amino acids. Looked up from germline, CDR1 is LNHDA and CDR2 is SQIVND (reference sequence). V was cut by 6 bases and J by 1 base, with 10 bases left in between. CDR3 sequence reads: CASSQDWSYNEQFF. The DNA for the CDR3 is TGTGCCAGTAGCCAGGACTGGTCCTACAATGAGCAGTTCTTC.

In this sample, this clone turned up a few times. V and J are TRBV18 and TRBJ1-6; 7 nucleotides align to TRBD1. The germline V gene has CDR1 KGHSH and CDR2 LQKENI. This CDR3 spans 14 amino acids. J gave up 7 bases and V 6 bases, and 6 bases lay outside the gene matches. This CDR3 is CASSPGQKNSPLHF. The CDR3 region has the DNA TGTGCCAGCTCGCCGGGACAGAAGAATTCACCCCTCCACTTT.

This clone has only one observation. This chain's CDR3 is CATSDRQGSNTEAFF. The CDR3 DNA reads TGTGCCACCAGTGACAGACAGGGATCTAATACTGAAGCTTTCTTT. V and J are TRBV24-1 and TRBJ1-1; the match to TRBD1 covers 7 bases. The CDR3 length is 15 residues. Germline V gene lookup returns CDR1 KGHDR and CDR2 SFDVKD. Unmatched junction bases numbered 9, after V lost 4 bases and J lost 5 bases.

J is TRBJ1-5 and V is TRBV5-1; D unclear. V lost 5 bases to trimming and J lost 5 bases, with 11 bases between them. Germline lookup yields CDR1 SGHRS and CDR2 YFSETQ. The CDR3 extends over 13 amino acids. CDR3 bases: TGCGCCAGCAGGGAGAACCCCGATCAGCCCCAGCATTTT. It codes for CASRENPDQPQHF.

The chain recombines TRBV7-3 with TRBJ2-3; 8 positions agree with TRBD2. The CDR3 is made up of 15 amino acids. V lost 6 bases to trimming and J lost 3 bases; unmatched junction nucleotides: 8. CDR1 SGHTA and CDR2 FQGTGA come from the germline V gene. CDR3 loop: CASSFTSGRTDTQYF. The CDR3 DNA reads as TGTGCCAGCAGTTTTACTAGCGGCAGGACAGATACGCAGTATTTT.

The V and J genes are TRBV5-1 and TRBJ1-1, with 8 bases fitting TRBD1. The CDR3 is 15 residues long. The trim removed 4 bases at V and 1 base at J, leaving 6 bases unmatched. Per the germline V gene, CDR1 is SGHRS and CDR2 is YFSETQ. The CDR3 DNA sequence: TGCGCCAGCAGCATAACCGGGACAGGGAACACTGAAGCTTTCTTT. Translation gives CASSITGTGNTEAFF.

This chain's CDR3 is CASSQGQASYEQYF. The CDR3 DNA reads as TGTGCCAGCTCACAGGGACAGGCGTCCTACGAGCAGTACTTC. This chain joins TRBV18 and TRBJ2-7; TRBD1 matches 8 bases. This CDR3 has 14 amino acids. Trimming took 4 bases from V and 1 from J; bases not matched to a gene: 3. Germline V CDR1 and CDR2: KGHSH, LQKENI.